These 27 T cell receptor beta chains came from one sample sequenced in a study of Ad26.COV2.S vaccination and SARS-CoV-2 variants. Clones were sequenced by immunoSEQ multiplex PCR, and TCRdb holds only the in-frame ones, with some missing. The profile shows some 420,000 clones, roughly 88% of them singletons. Treatment of the sample: around 19 received Ad26.COV2.S at low or high dose, single or two shots; roughly 5 received placebo; per-sample allocation not given. Sampling happened 63 days after the first vaccine or placebo injection. The sample was peripheral blood, taken in a trial of Ad26.COV2.S vaccine versus placebo. The receptor source for this set is a person between 18 and 59 years old who received the Ad26.COV2.S COVID-19 vaccine or a placebo.

This sequence joins TRBV29-1 and TRBJ2-4; TRBD1 aligns across 9 bases. V was clipped by 5 bases and J by 2 bases; unmatched bases: 1. This CDR3 has 13 amino acids. Germline CDR1 and CDR2: SQVTM and ANQGSEA. In DNA, the CDR3 is TGCAGCGTTTACAGGGGGCCCAAAAACATTCAGTACTTC. Amino acid sequence: CSVYRGPKNIQYF.

The chain joins TRBV10-3 to TRBJ1-4; the D gene is possibly TRBD1 (6 bases). Trimming cost V 3 bases and J 8 bases, with 19 bases left between them. The CDR3 totals 16 residues. Germline V lookup: CDR1 ENHRY, CDR2 SYGVKD. Here the CDR3 reads CAISDPRRGVGEKLFF. CDR3 DNA: TGTGCCATCAGTGACCCCCGAAGGGGGGTCGGGGAAAAACTGTTTTTT.

This clone was found once. V usage is TRBV14 and J usage is TRBJ2-7; the D gene is possibly TRBD1 (6 bases). The length of the CDR3 is 16 residues. CDR1 and CDR2 from the germline V gene are SGHDN and FVKESK. Deletions cut 0 bases from V and 3 bases from J, with 15 bases between. CDR3 protein: CASSQDTGPPYYEQYF. CDR3 nucleotides: TGTGCCAGCAGCCAAGATACAGGGCCCCCCTACTACGAGCAGTACTTC.

The chain has TRBV19 and TRBJ2-2; TRBD1 matches 7 bases. Germline V gives CDR1 LNHDA, CDR2 SQIVND (reference sequence). The CDR3 is 14 amino acids. V was clipped by 3 bases and J by 6 bases; unmatched bases: 4. CDR3 nucleotides: TGTGCCAGTAGTATTAACAGGGGTCCCGGGGAGCTGTTTTTT. This sequence encodes CASSINRGPGELFF.

Details on this clone: Other DNA sequences in the sample encode the same CDR3. V and J are TRBV27 and TRBJ1-6; D uncertain. V lost 0 bases to trimming and J lost 4 bases, with 7 bases between them. The CDR3 has 15 residues. The germline CDR1 and CDR2 sequences are MNHEY and SMNVEV (reference sequence). CDR3 bases: TGTGCCAGCAGTTTATCGAATTTTTATAATTCACCCCTCCACTTT. Protein sequence: CASSLSNFYNSPLHF.

The rearrangement links TRBV5-5 to TRBJ2-3; tentatively, D is TRBD1 (5 bases). V was cut by 4 bases and J by 6 bases, with 12 bases left in between. The CDR3 covers 13 residues. Germline CDR1 and CDR2: SGHKS and YYEKEE (reference sequence). The CDR3 loop reads CASSRGLGDTQYF. CDR3 DNA: TGTGCCAGCAGCAGGGGCCTCGGGGATACGCAGTATTTT.

The rearrangement uses TRBV28 and TRBJ1-5, with 9 bases aligning to TRBD1. The length of the CDR3 is 14 residues. Germline CDR1 and CDR2: MDHEN and SYDVKM. J gave up 7 bases and V 5 bases, and 6 bases lay outside the gene matches. The CDR3 is CASSMGQGGQPQHF. Here the CDR3 DNA reads TGTGCCAGCAGTATGGGACAGGGAGGGCAGCCCCAGCATTTT.

This chain links TRBV7-9 with TRBJ2-3; D ambiguous. The CDR3 loop spans 15 amino acids. V dropped 4 bases and J dropped 0 bases, with 11 bases sitting between them. In germline, CDR1 is SEHNR, CDR2 FQNEAQ (reference sequence). CDR3 sequence reads: CASSSWDTSTDTQYF. CDR3 sequence (DNA): TGTGCCAGCAGCTCGTGGGATACGAGCACAGATACGCAGTATTTT.

The chain joins TRBV7-2 to TRBJ2-5; D possibly corresponds to TRBD1 (6 bases). This CDR3 region has 11 residues. Germline V gene lookup returns CDR1 SGHTA and CDR2 FQGNSA. V lost 7 bases and J 5 bases, leaving 8 bases between the germline ends. In DNA form, the CDR3 reads TGTGCCAGCATCCAGGGGGAGACCCAGTACTTC. Protein product: CASIQGETQYF.

This clone was found once. J is TRBJ1-6 and V is TRBV7-2, with D tentatively TRBD1 (5 bases). The germline V gene has CDR1 SGHTA and CDR2 FQGNSA. The CDR3 has 17 residues. V was clipped by 1 base and J by 2 bases, with 12 bases between them. CDR3 loop: CASSLGAGATYNSPLHF. DNA for the CDR3: TGTGCCAGCAGCTTAGGTGCTGGGGCGACCTATAATTCACCCCTCCACTTT.

This CDR3 is CASSPVQGWQETQYF. The DNA for the CDR3 is TGTGCCAGCAGCCCCGTACAGGGATGGCAAGAGACCCAGTACTTC. V is TRBV7-2 and J is TRBJ2-5; tentatively, D is TRBD1 (6 bases). Per the germline V gene, CDR1 is SGHTA and CDR2 is FQGNSA. The CDR3 contains 15 residues. The V end lost 5 bases, the J end lost 2 bases, and 15 bases lay between the germline ends.

This clone was seen only once. V usage is TRBV11-3 and J usage is TRBJ2-3; TRBD2 aligns across 7 bases. The CDR3 has 15 amino acids. In germline, CDR1 is SGHNT, CDR2 YENEEA. The J segment lost 2 bases and the V segment lost 5 bases, leaving 7 bases of the junction unmatched. CDR3: CASSGRGLYTDTQYF. For the CDR3, the DNA is TGTGCCAGCAGCGGGAGGGGACTGTACACAGATACGCAGTATTTT. The whole variable domain, remainder taken from reference TRBV11-3 and TRBJ2-3, is EAGVVQSPRYKIIEKKQPVAFWCNPISGHNTLYWYLQNLGQGPELLIRYENEEAVDDSQLPKDRFSAERLKGVDSTLKIQPAELGDSAVYLCASSGRGLYTDTQYFGPGTRLTVL.

This rearrangement joins TRBV7-2 to TRBJ2-7; TRBD2 agrees at 12 bases. J was trimmed by 4 bases and V by 3 bases; bases with no gene match: 1. CDR1 is SGHTA and CDR2 is FQGNSA in the germline V gene. The CDR3 loop spans 14 amino acids. The CDR3 bases are TGTGCCAGCAGCTTGACTAGCGGGGGTTACGAGCAGTACTTC. It encodes CASSLTSGGYEQYF.

The CDR3, as DNA: TGCGCCAGCAGCCGGGACCGAATCGCGAATGAGCAGTTCTTC. Its protein product is CASSRDRIANEQFF. The chain links TRBV5-1 to TRBJ2-1; D may correspond to TRBD1 or TRBD2 (5 bases each). This CDR3 comprises 14 residues. Between the trimmed V and J ends, which lost 4 bases and 7 bases, there was a span of 15 bases. Germline-derived CDR1 and CDR2 are SGHRS and YFSETQ.

The gene calls are TRBV9 and TRBJ2-1; 9 positions match TRBD1. CDR3 length equals 16 residues. Trimming removed 2 bases from V and 2 bases from J; junction bases left unmatched: 5. CDR1 and CDR2 (germline): SGDLS, YYNGEE. CDR3 region: CASSVGDRDPYNEQFF. The CDR3 DNA reads TGTGCCAGCAGCGTGGGGGACAGGGACCCCTACAATGAGCAGTTCTTC.

As to this clone: The sample has other DNA sequences that encode this CDR3 too. J is TRBJ2-3 and V is TRBV7-9; D remains ambiguous. V lost 5 bases and J 5 bases, leaving 8 bases between the germline ends. Germline V gene sequence: CDR1 SEHNR, CDR2 FQNEAQ (reference sequence). The CDR3 is made up of 12 amino acids. This chain's CDR3 is CASSPPRDTQYF. Written as DNA, the CDR3 is TGTGCCAGCAGCCCCCCTAGAGATACGCAGTATTTT.

The V and J genes are TRBV7-8 and TRBJ2-7; 9 positions agree with TRBD1. Trimming took 1 base from V and 5 from J; bases not matched to a gene: 6. CDR1 is SGHVS and CDR2 is FQNEAQ in the germline V gene. The length of the CDR3 is 15 residues. CDR3 region: CASSLGTGEFHEQYF. The CDR3, as DNA: TGTGCCAGCAGCTTAGGGACAGGGGAATTCCACGAGCAGTACTTC.

This rearrangement joins TRBV4-1 to TRBJ2-3; D gene unclear. The CDR3 runs to 14 residues. V was shortened by 4 bases and J by 5 bases, with 13 bases between the two germline ends. Germline-derived CDR1 and CDR2 are MGHRA and YSYEKL. Written as DNA, the CDR3 is TGCGCCAGCAGCCTGGACCCCCGGTTAGATACGCAGTATTTT. It specifies CASSLDPRLDTQYF.

V and J are TRBV3-1 (or the pseudogene TRBV3-2) and TRBJ2-4, with D possibly TRBD2 on 6 matching bases. CDR3 length: 15 residues. Germline-derived CDR1 and CDR2 are LGHDT and YNNKEL (reference sequence). Trimming pared 1 base from V and 3 bases from J, leaving 10 bases between. The CDR3 DNA follows: TGTGCCAGCAGCCAAGCGGCCGGGGGCAAAAACATTCAGTACTTC. This sequence encodes CASSQAAGGKNIQYF.

The chain employs TRBV9 and TRBJ1-6, with a tentative D call TRBD1 (6 bases). Deletions cut 3 bases from V and 3 bases from J, with 13 bases between. Germline loops: CDR1 SGDLS, CDR2 YYNGEE. The CDR3 sequence is 16 residues long. The CDR3 reads CASSAQQGSYNSPLHF. The CDR3 coding sequence is TGTGCCAGCAGCGCTCAGCAGGGGAGCTATAATTCACCCCTCCACTTT.

The chain has TRBV7-9 and TRBJ1-5; D possibly corresponds to TRBD1 (6 bases). CDR3 length equals 16 residues. Germline V lookup: CDR1 SEHNR, CDR2 FQNEAQ (reference sequence). Trimming stripped 5 bases from V and 4 bases from J, with 18 bases between. As DNA, the CDR3 is TGTGCCAGCAGCCCCTCGGACAGTCGTGTGAATCAGCCCCAGCATTTT. It yields the protein CASSPSDSRVNQPQHF.

This clone occurred once. V is TRBV29-1 and J is TRBJ1-1, with D possibly TRBD1 on 6 matching bases. There are 13 residues in the CDR3. The ends were cut back, 5 bases at V and 1 base at J, with 11 bases in the middle. Germline-derived CDR1 and CDR2 are SQVTM and ANQGSEA. CDR3 nucleotide sequence: TGCAGCGTTTTGACAGGCACGAACACTGAAGCTTTCTTT. Translating gives CSVLTGTNTEAFF. Drawing the rest from reference TRBV29-1 and TRBJ1-1, the complete variable domain is SAVISQKPSRDICQRGTSLTIQCQVDSQVTMMFWYRQQPGQSLTLIATANQGSEATYESGFVIDKFPISRPNLTFSTLTVSNMSPEDSSIYLCSVLTGTNTEAFFGQGTRLTVV.

The chain has TRBV5-6 and TRBJ2-7; D possibly corresponds to TRBD1 (6 bases). V lost 2 bases, J lost 3 bases, and 18 bases lay in between. Germline values: CDR1 SGHDT, CDR2 YYEEEE. The CDR3 contains 16 residues. The CDR3, as DNA: TGTGCCAGCAGCTTTCCCCCGACAGGTACCCTCTACGAGCAGTACTTC. Translating gives CASSFPPTGTLYEQYF.

This clone was seen a handful of times. The chain links TRBV6-5 to TRBJ1-5; no clear D gene. V lost 6 bases and J lost 10, with 19 bases in between. The CDR3 runs to 14 residues. The germline gives CDR1 MNHEY, CDR2 SVGAGI. The DNA of the CDR3 is TGTGCCAGCAGCCAAATGATGGGAGTACAACCCCAGCATTTT. Translating it yields CASSQMMGVQPQHF.

The rearrangement joins TRBV20-1 to TRBJ1-1; no reliable D call. The CDR3 totals 11 residues. In germline, CDR1 is DFQATT, CDR2 SNEGSKA (reference sequence). Trimming cost V 2 bases and J 4 bases, with 5 bases left between them. CDR3 in DNA: TGCAGTGCTAGATCCAGCACTGAAGCTTTCTTT. Protein product: CSARSSTEAFF.

The rearrangement uses TRBV19 and TRBJ2-3, with 8 bases fitting TRBD2. The CDR3 sequence is 15 residues long. With V trimmed by 5 bases and J by 4 bases, 8 bases remained unmatched. Germline V gives CDR1 LNHDA, CDR2 SQIVND (reference sequence). The CDR3 sequence is CASSPQRGRADTQYF. The CDR3 DNA reads as TGTGCCAGTAGTCCTCAGCGGGGGAGGGCAGATACGCAGTATTTT.

J is TRBJ1-6 and V is TRBV6-5, with D unclear. This CDR3 has 13 amino acids. V was pared by 2 bases and J by 9 bases, with 8 bases between. The germline V gene encodes CDR1 MNHEY and CDR2 SVGAGI. CDR3 in DNA: TGTGCCAGCAGTTACAGGCAAGCTTCACCCCTCCACTTT. Translation gives CASSYRQASPLHF.